Listed here is a single T cell receptor (beta chain). Its antigen is unknown. Trimming stripped 4 bases from V and 4 bases from J, with 16 bases between. CDR3 length: 14 residues. Germline loops: CDR1 SQVTM, CDR2 ANQGSEA. TCRdb passed the 5' RACE reads through MiXCR, listing each CDR3 protein once. The sample records about 190,000 distinct CDR3 sequences, around 18% being singletons. The sample is drawn from a study of T-cell memory formation after mild COVID-19. In the study overall: There were largely donor-specific TCR clusters. Study results and limitations: CD8+ contracting clones occupied EMRA, while CD4+ ones occupied mainly CM and EM.

This TCR derives from an adult woman who had mild COVID-19 (a few samples of this study predate the infection). Cell type and time point are not known. The sample comprised PBMCs or a T cell subset sorted from them (not recorded which). The chain links TRBV29-1 to TRBJ1-2; weak D call: TRBD1 (5 bases). CDR3 nucleotide sequence: TGCAGCGTTGGACAGACCACAATCACCTATGGCTACACCTTC. This codes for CSVGQTTITYGYTF. The full variable domain, with the rest looked up from reference TRBV29-1 and TRBJ1-2, is SAVISQKPSRDICQRGTSLTIQCQVDSQVTMMFWYRQQPGQSLTLIATANQGSEATYESGFVIDKFPISRPNLTFSTLTVSNMSPEDSSIYLCSVGQTTITYGYTFGSGTRLTVV.